These T cell receptor beta chains were read from a single sample in a study of blood T cells in healthy people across ages. TCRdb ran MiXCR on the 5' RACE reads and lists one entry per CDR3 protein. The table includes some 750,000 distinct CDR3 sequences, 22% detected once. The source material was blood. Receptor source: a man between 65 and 85 years old in good health. The CDR3 runs from the conserved cysteine through the conserved F or W. A D gene is named only where the DNA matches it firmly. Size is omitted from some rows. Given values are once, few, many or a class for expanded clones.

D gene: -; clone size: few; V gene: TRBV5-6; J gene: TRBJ1-1; CDR3 protein: CASRSRGRNTEAFF; CDR3 DNA: TGTGCCAGCCGCTCCCGAGGTAGGAACACTGAAGCTTTCTTT
D gene: TRBD2; clone size: few; V gene: TRBV6-6; J gene: TRBJ2-7; CDR3 protein: CASMLAGLTGAYEQYF; CDR3 DNA: TGTGCCAGCATGTTAGCGGGTCTAACGGGCGCCTACGAGCAGTACTTC
D gene: -; clone size: -; V gene: TRBV10-3; J gene: TRBJ1-1; CDR3 protein: CAISESSAFGAFF; CDR3 DNA: TGTGCCATCAGTGAGTCCTCGGCGTTCGGGGCTTTCTTT
D gene: -; clone size: -; V gene: TRBV20-1; J gene: TRBJ2-3; CDR3 protein: CSVNGGTDTQYF; CDR3 DNA: TGCAGCGTTAATGGAGGCACAGATACGCAGTATTTT
D gene: -; clone size: -; V gene: TRBV3-1; J gene: TRBJ2-3; CDR3 protein: CASSPSMGGGTDTQYF; CDR3 DNA: TGTGCCAGCAGCCCCTCGATGGGGGGAGGCACAGATACGCAGTATTTT
D gene: -; clone size: few; V gene: TRBV5-1; J gene: TRBJ2-7; CDR3 protein: CASSLESSVWGEQYF; CDR3 DNA: TGCGCCAGCAGCTTGGAGTCTAGCGTCTGGGGCGAGCAGTACTTC
D gene: -; clone size: few; V gene: TRBV5-1; J gene: TRBJ2-3; CDR3 protein: CASSLLQGPSTDTQYF; CDR3 DNA: TGCGCCAGCAGCTTGCTCCAGGGTCCTAGCACAGATACGCAGTATTTT
D gene: -; clone size: -; V gene: TRBV5-1; J gene: TRBJ2-7; CDR3 protein: CASGTPSSYEQYF; CDR3 DNA: TGCGCCAGCGGGACGCCAAGCTCCTACGAGCAGTACTTC
D gene: -; clone size: -; V gene: TRBV6-1; J gene: TRBJ2-1; CDR3 protein: CASSKFSGQNYNEQFF; CDR3 DNA: TGTGCCAGCAGTAAATTCAGTGGGCAAAACTACAATGAGCAGTTCTTC
D gene: TRBD2; clone size: few; V gene: TRBV5-1; J gene: TRBJ2-7; CDR3 protein: CASSLLRLAVLTTPYEQYF; CDR3 DNA: TGCGCCAGCAGCTTGCTTCGACTAGCGGTTCTCACAACCCCCTACGAGCAGTACTTC